The clone carrying this T cell receptor beta chain has just one count. The antigen remains unidentified. This record belongs to a study of OX40 agonist ivuxolimab in advanced cancers. Study summary: Partial responses occurred in Three dose-escalation patients, one with hepatocellular carcinoma and two with cutaneous melanoma. Notes on the study in general: Low normalized clonal expansion also occurred in some nonresponding patients.

There are 15 residues in the CDR3. Germline V gene lookup returns CDR1 MNHNY and CDR2 SVGAGI (reference sequence). Trimming left V 2 bases short and J 1 base short, with 10 bases between. Sequencing used immunoSEQ multiplex PCR; TCRdb keeps in-frame clones, though not all of them. This table holds approximately 83,000 clones, roughly 80% found once. This chain joins TRBV6-6 and TRBJ2-3, with no clear D. This sequence was found in an adult with an advanced solid tumor such as melanoma, head and neck, liver or kidney cancer. Material: CD4+ or CD8+ T cells sorted from blood, obtained in a trial of the OX40 agonist ivuxolimab. The DNA for the CDR3 is TGTGCCAGCAGTTACGCGGTAGACGGCACAGATACGCAGTATTTT. It is translated as CASSYAVDGTDTQYF.